This entry features one TCR beta chain sequence. The junction differs from germline at one of its ends, possibly a read error. The data originate from a study of CD8+CD57+ T cells in acquired aplastic anemia. Whoever was chosen for sequencing had shown CD8+CD57+ cell expansion by flow cytometry. The germline V gene has CDR1 SNHLY and CDR2 FYNNEI. The CDR3 extends over 14 amino acids. The TCR beta profiling, which covered VDJ combination and CDR3 sequence, was carried out using genomic DNA as the template. TCRdb analysed the reads with MiXCR anew, one entry per CDR3 protein. The table shows roughly 250,000 distinct CDR3 sequences, with less than 85% occurring only once.

The rearrangement joins TRBV2 to TRBJ2-5; D could derive from TRBD1 or TRBD2 (5 bases each). This clonotype was obtained from a human donor with aplastic anemia. Sequencing input: sorted CD4+, CD8+, or CD8+CD57+ T cells (not recorded which) from PBMCs. The CDR3, as DNA: TGTGCCAGCGGGGACGGGGCGTACCAAAAGAACCAGTTTTTC. Its protein is CASGDGAYQKNQFF. Using reference TRBV2 and TRBJ2-5 for the parts outside the CDR3, the full variable domain is EPEVTQTPSHQVTQMGQEVILRCVPISNHLYFYWYRQILGQKVEFLVSFYNNEISEKSEIFDDQFSVERPDGSNFTLKIRSTKLEDSAMYFCASGDGAYQKNQFFGPGTRLLVL.